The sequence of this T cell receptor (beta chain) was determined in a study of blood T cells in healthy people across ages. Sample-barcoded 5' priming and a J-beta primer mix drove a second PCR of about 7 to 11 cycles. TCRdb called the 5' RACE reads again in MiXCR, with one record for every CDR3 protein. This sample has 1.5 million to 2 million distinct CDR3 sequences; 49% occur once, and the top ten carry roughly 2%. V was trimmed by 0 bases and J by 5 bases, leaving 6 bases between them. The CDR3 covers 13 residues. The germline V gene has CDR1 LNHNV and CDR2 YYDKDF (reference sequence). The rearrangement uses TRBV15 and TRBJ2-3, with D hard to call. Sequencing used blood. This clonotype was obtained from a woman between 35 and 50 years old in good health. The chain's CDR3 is CATSRDAVDTQYF. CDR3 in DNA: TGTGCCACCAGCAGAGATGCGGTAGATACGCAGTATTTT. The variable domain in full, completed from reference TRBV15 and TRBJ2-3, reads DAMVIQNPRYQVTQFGKPVTLSCSQTLNHNVMYWYQQKSSQAPKLLFHYYDKDFNNEADTPDNFQSRRPNTSFCFLDIRSPGLGDTAMYLCATSRDAVDTQYFGPGTRLTVL.